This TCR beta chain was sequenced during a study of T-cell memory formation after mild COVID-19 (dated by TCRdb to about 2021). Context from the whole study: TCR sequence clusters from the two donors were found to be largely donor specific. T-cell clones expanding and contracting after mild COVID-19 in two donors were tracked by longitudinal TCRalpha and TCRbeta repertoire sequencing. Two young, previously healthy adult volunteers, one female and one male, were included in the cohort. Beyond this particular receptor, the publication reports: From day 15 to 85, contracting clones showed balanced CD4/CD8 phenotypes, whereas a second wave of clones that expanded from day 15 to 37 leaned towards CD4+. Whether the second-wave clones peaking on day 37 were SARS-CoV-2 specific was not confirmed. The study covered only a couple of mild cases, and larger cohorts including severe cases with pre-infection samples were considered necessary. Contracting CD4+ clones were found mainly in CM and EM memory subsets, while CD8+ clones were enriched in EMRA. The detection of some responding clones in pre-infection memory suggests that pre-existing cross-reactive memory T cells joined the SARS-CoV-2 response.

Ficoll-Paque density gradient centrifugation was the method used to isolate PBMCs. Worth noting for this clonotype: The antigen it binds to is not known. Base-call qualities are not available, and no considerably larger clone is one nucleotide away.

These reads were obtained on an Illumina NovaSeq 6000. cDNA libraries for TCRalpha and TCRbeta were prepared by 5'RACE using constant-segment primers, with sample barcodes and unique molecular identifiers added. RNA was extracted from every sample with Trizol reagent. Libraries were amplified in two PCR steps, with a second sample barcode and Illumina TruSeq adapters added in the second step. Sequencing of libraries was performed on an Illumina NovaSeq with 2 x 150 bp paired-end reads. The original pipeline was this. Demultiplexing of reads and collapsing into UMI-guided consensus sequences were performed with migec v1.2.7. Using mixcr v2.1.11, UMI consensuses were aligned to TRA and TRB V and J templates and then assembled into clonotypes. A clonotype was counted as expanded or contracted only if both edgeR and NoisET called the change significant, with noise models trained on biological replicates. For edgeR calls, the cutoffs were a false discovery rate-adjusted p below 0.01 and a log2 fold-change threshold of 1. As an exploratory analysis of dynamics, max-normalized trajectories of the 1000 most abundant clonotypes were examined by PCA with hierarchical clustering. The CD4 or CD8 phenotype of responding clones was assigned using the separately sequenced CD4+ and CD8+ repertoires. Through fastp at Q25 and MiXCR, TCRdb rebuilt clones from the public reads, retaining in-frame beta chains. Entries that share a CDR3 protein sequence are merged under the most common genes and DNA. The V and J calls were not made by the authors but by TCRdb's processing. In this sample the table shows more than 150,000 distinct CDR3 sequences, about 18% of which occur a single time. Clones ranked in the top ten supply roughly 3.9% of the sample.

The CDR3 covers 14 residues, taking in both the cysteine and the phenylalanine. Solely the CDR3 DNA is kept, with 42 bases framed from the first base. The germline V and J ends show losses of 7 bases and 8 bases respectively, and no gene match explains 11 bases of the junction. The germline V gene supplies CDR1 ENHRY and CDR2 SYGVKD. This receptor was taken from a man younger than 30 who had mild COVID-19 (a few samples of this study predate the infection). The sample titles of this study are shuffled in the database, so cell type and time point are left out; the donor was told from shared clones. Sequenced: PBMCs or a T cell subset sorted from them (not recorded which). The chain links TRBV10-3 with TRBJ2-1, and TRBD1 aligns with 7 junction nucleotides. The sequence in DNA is TGTGCCATCACCACGAGGGGGCTTAGGGATGAGCAGTTCTTC. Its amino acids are CAITTRGLRDEQFF.